A single T cell receptor (beta chain) is shown here with its context. As yet, its antigen is unknown. This entry is derived from a study of vaccination effects on CD4 cells after COVID-19. Turning to the study itself: Of the BNT162b2 and mRNA-1273 vaccines, participants received two doses of one or the other. Supplemented with around 9.8 IU/ml IL-2 and 9.5 to 10 ug/ml peptides, some 2 million PBMC per well were kept in culture.

Assay: immunoSEQ multiplex PCR; the TCRdb copy retains only in-frame clones and omits some. The sample contains over 65,000 clones, about 74% of which appear only once. Trimming took 5 bases from V and 6 from J; bases not matched to a gene: 21. The CDR3 totals 18 residues. Germline lookup yields CDR1 MNHNY and CDR2 SVGAGI (reference sequence). Isolating CD4+ T cells followed less than 12 days of culture. The source material was CD4+ T cells from PBMCs cultured without peptide, sampled before COVID-19 vaccination. The TCR originated in a human donor who received a COVID-19 vaccine. The gene calls are TRBV6-6 and TRBJ1-1; 7 nucleotides agree with TRBD1. CDR3 amino acids: CASSPNRQGESLEAEAFF. In DNA, the CDR3 is TGTGCCAGCAGTCCCAACCGGCAGGGGGAAAGTTTGGAAGCTGAAGCTTTCTTT.